This T cell receptor (beta chain) is from a study of blood T cells in healthy people across ages. A second PCR, run for roughly 7 to 11 cycles, used a sample-barcoded 5' primer plus a J-beta primer mix. TCRdb re-called the 5' RACE reads with MiXCR, one entry per CDR3 protein. This sample yields about 1.6 million distinct CDR3 sequences, of which 30% to 35% are seen a single time; over 9% belongs to the top ten. There are 15 residues in the CDR3. J lost 4 bases, V lost 1 base, and 4 bases had no gene match. The V gene's germline CDR1 is SGHTA and CDR2 FQGTGA. The clonotype was recovered from a woman aged 25 to 39 in good health. The sample was blood. This chain joins TRBV7-3 and TRBJ2-1; 7 bases line up with TRBD2. The chain's CDR3 is CASSLRGRDYNEQFF. The CDR3 coding sequence is TGTGCCAGCAGCTTAAGGGGGAGGGATTACAATGAGCAGTTCTTC.